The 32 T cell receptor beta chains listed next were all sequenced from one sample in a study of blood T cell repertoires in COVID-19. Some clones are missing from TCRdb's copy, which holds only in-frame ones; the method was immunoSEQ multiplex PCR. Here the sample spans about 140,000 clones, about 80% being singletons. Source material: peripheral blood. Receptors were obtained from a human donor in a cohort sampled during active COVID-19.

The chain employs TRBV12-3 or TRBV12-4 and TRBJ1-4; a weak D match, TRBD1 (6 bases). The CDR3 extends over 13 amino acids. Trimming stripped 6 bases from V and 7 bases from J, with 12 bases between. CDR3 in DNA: TGTGCCAGCAGCTACAGGGCCCGTGAAAAACTGTTTTTT. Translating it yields CASSYRAREKLFF.

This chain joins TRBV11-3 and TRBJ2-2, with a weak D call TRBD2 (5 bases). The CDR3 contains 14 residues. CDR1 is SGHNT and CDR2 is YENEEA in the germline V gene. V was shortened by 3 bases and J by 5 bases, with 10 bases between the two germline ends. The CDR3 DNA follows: TGTGCCAGCAGCTTGGGAGAACCTACCGGGGAGCTGTTTTTT. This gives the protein CASSLGEPTGELFF.

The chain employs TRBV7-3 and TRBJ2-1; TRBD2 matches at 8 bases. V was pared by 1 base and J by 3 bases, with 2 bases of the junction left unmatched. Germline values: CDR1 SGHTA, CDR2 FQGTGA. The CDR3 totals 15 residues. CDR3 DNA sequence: TGTGCCAGCAGCTTAAGCGGGGGGAACTACAATGAGCAGTTCTTC. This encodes CASSLSGGNYNEQFF.

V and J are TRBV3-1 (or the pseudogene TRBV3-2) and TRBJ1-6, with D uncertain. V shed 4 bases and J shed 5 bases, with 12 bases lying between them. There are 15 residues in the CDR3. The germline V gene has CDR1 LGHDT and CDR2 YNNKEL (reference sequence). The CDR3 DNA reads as TGTGCCAGCAGCCTCAGACTGGATGATAATTCACCCCTCCACTTT. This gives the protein CASSLRLDDNSPLHF.

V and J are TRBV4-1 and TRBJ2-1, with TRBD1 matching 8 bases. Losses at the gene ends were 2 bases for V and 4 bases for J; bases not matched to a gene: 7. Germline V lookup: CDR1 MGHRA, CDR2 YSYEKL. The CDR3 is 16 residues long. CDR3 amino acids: CASSQPTRDRYNEQFF. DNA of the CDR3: TGCGCCAGCAGCCAACCCACTAGGGACAGGTACAATGAGCAGTTCTTC.

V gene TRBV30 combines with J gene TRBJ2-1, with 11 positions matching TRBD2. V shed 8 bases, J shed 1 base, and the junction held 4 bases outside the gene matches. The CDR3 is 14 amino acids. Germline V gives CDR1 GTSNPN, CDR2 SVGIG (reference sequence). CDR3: CAGLAGGSYNEQFF. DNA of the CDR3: TGTGCCGGATTAGCGGGAGGGTCCTACAATGAGCAGTTCTTC. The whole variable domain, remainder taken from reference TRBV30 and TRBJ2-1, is SQTIHQWPATLVQPVGSPLSLECTVEGTSNPNLYWYRQAAGRGLQLLFYSVGIGQISSEVPQNLSASRPQDRQFILSSKKLLLSDSGFYLCAGLAGGSYNEQFFGPGTRLTVL.

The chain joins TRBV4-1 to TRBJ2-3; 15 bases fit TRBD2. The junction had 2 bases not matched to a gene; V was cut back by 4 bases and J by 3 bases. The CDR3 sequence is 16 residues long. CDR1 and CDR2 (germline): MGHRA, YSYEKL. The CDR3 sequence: CASSPGLAGGTDTQYF. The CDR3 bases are TGCGCCAGCAGCCCTGGACTAGCGGGGGGGACAGATACGCAGTATTTT.

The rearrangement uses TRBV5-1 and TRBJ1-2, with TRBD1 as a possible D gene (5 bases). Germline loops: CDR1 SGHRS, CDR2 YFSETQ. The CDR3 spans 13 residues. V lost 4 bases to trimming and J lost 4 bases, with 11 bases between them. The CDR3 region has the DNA TGCGCCAGCAGCACCGACAGTTTCTATGGCTACACCTTC. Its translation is CASSTDSFYGYTF.

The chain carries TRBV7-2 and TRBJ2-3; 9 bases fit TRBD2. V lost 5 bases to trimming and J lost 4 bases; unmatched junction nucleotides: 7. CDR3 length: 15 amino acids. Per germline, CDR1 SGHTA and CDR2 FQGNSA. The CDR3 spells CASSMLAGSPDTQYF. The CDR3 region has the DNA TGTGCCAGCAGCATGCTAGCGGGGTCCCCAGATACGCAGTATTTT.

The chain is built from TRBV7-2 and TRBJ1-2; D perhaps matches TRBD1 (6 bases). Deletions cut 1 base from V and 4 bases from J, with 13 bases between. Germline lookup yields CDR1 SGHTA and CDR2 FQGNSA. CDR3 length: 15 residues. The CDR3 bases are TGTGCCAGCAGCTTAGATCCCAGGGGAGCCTATGGCTACACCTTC. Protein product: CASSLDPRGAYGYTF.

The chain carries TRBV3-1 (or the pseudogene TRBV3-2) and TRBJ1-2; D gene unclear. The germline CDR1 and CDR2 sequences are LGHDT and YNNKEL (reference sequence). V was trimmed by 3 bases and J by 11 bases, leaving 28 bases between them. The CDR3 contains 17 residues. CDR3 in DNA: TGTGCCAGCAGCCAGTTAAAGATTGGGATGGGCAGTGGGAGATACACCTTC. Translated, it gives CASSQLKIGMGSGRYTF.

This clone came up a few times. The CDR3: CASSVRDRVNTGELFF. CDR3 bases: TGTGCCAGCAGCGTCCGGGACAGGGTGAACACCGGGGAGCTGTTTTTT. The rearrangement joins TRBV21-1 to TRBJ2-2; TRBD1 is the table's D call, not checked against the DNA. TRBV21-1 is a pseudogene locus. This CDR3 region has 16 residues.

DNA for the CDR3: TGTGCCAGCATGAGAACAGGGGGCTTTGCTGGAAACACCATATATTTT. Amino acids: CASMRTGGFAGNTIYF. The rearrangement uses TRBV2 and TRBJ1-3; 9 bases match TRBD1. The V gene end was trimmed by 7 bases and the J gene end by 2 bases; junction bases not matched to a gene: 9. CDR1 is SNHLY, CDR2 FYNNEI, per germline. This CDR3 contains 16 residues.

The CDR3 DNA reads as TGTGCCAGCAGCCTGACAGGGGCTGCGGACATTCAGTACTTC. This encodes CASSLTGAADIQYF. The chain employs TRBV11-2 and TRBJ2-4; 8 positions match TRBD1. V lost 5 bases and J lost 8; bases outside the gene matches: 8. CDR1 and CDR2 (germline): SGHAT, FQNNGV. The CDR3 has 14 residues.

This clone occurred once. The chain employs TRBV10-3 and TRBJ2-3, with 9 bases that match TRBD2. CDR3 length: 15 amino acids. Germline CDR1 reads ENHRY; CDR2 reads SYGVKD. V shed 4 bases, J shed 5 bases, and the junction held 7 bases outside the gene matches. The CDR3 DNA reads TGTGCCATCAGTGTTAGCGGGAGAAGTCGAGATACGCAGTATTTT. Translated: CAISVSGRSRDTQYF.

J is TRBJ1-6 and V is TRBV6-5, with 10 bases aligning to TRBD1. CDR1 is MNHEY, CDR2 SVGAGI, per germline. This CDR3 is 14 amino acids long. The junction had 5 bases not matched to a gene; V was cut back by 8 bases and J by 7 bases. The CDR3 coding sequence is TGTGCCAGCGAGGGACAGGGGAAGAATTCACCCCTCCACTTT. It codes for CASEGQGKNSPLHF.

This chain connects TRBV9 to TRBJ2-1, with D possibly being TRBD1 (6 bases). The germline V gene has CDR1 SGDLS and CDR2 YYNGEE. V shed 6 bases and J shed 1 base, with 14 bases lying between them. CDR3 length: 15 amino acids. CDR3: CASTQEGESYNEQFF. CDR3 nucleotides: TGTGCCAGCACCCAAGAGGGGGAATCCTACAATGAGCAGTTCTTC.

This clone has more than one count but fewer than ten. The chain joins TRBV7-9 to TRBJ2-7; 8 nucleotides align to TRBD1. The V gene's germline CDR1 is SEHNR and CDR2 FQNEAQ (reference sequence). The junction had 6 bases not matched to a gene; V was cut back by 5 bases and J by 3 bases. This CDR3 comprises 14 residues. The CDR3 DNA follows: TGTGCCAGCAGCCACCGGGACAGGAACTACGAGCAGTACTTC. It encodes CASSHRDRNYEQYF.

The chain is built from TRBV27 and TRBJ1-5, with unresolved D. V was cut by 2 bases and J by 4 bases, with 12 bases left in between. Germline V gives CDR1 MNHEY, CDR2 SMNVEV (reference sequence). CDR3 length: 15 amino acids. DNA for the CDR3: TGTGCCAGCAGTTTAGTAGGTCAGGCTAATCAGCCCCAGCATTTT. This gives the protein CASSLVGQANQPQHF.

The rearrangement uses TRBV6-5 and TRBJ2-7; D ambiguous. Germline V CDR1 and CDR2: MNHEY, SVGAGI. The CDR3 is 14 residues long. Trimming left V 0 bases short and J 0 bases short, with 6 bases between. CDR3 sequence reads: CASSYSRYSYEQYF. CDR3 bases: TGTGCCAGCAGTTACTCCCGTTACTCCTACGAGCAGTACTTC.

The CDR3 region is CASSPRGLSPFNNYGYTF. The CDR3, as DNA: TGTGCCAGTAGTCCTCGGGGACTATCACCTTTCAATAACTATGGCTACACCTTC. The chain links TRBV19 to TRBJ1-2; D is perhaps TRBD1 (5 bases). The CDR3 sequence is 18 residues long. V was shortened by 5 bases and J by 1 base, with 23 bases between the two germline ends. Germline loops: CDR1 LNHDA, CDR2 SQIVND (reference sequence).

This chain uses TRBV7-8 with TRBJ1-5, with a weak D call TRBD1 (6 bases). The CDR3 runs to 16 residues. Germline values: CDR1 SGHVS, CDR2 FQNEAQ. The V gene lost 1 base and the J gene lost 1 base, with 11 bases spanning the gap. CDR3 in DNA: TGTGCCAGCAGCTTAGGGGGGCCAGGGAGCAATCAGCCCCAGCATTTT. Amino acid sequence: CASSLGGPGSNQPQHF.

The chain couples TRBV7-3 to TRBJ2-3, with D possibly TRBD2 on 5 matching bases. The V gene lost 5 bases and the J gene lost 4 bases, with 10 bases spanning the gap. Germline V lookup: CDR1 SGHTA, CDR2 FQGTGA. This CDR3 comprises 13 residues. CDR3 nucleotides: TGTGCCAGCAGCGCCCAACTAGCAGATACGCAGTATTTT. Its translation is CASSAQLADTQYF. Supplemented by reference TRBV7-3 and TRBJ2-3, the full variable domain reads GAGVSQTPSNKVTEKGKYVELRCDPISGHTALYWYRQSLGQGPEFLIYFQGTGAADDSGLPNDRFFAVRPEGSVSTLKIQRTERGDSAVYLCASSAQLADTQYFGPGTRLTVL.

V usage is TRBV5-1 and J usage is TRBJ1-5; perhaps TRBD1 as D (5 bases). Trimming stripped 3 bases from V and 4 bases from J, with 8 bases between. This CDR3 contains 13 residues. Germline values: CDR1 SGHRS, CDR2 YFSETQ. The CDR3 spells CASSSGGNQPQHF. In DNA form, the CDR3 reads TGCGCCAGCAGCTCCGGGGGTAATCAGCCCCAGCATTTT.

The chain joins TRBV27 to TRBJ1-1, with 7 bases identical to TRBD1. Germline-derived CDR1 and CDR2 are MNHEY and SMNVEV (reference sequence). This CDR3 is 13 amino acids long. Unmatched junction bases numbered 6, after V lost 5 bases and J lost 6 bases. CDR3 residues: CASSPYRGAEAFF. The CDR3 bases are TGTGCCAGCAGTCCTTACAGGGGAGCTGAAGCTTTCTTT.

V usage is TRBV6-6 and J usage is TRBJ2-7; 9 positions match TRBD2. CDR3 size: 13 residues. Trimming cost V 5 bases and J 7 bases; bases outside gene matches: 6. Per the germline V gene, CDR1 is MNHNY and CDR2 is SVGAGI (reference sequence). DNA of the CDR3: TGTGCCAGCAGTAAAACGGGACTAGCTGAGCAGTACTTC. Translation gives CASSKTGLAEQYF.

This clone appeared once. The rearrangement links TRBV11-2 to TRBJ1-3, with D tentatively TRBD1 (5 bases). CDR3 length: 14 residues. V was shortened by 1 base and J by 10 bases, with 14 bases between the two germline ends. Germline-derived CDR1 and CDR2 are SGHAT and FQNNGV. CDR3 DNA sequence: TGTGCCAGCAGCTTAGTCCAACTACGACAGACCATATATTTT. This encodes CASSLVQLRQTIYF.

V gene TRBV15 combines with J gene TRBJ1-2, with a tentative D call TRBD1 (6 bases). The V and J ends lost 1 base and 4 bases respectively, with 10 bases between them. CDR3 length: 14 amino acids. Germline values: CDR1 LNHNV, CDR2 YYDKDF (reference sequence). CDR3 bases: TGTGCCACCAGCAGAGTAGGGGGTTCCTATGGCTACACCTTC. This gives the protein CATSRVGGSYGYTF.

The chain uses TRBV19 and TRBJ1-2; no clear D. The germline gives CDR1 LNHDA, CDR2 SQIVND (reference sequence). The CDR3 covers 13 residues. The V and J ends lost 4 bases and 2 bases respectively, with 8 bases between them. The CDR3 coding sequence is TGTGCCAGTAGTACCCCGAGAAACTATGGCTACACCTTC. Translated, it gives CASSTPRNYGYTF.

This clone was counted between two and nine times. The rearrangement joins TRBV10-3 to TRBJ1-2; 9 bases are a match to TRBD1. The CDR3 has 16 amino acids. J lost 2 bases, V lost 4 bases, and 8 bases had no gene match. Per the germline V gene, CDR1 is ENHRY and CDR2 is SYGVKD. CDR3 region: CAISGPGQGGNYGYTF. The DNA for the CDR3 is TGTGCCATCAGTGGGCCGGGACAGGGCGGAAACTATGGCTACACCTTC.

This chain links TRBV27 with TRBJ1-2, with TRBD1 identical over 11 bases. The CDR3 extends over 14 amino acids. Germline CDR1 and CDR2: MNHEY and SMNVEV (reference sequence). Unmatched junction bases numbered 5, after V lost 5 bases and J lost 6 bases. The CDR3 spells CASSLDRGLDGYTF. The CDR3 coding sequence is TGTGCCAGCAGTCTGGACAGGGGGCTCGATGGCTACACCTTC.

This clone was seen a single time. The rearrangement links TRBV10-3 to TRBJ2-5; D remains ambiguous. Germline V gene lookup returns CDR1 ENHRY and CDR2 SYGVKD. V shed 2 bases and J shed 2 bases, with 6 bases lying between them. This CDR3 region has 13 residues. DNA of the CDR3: TGTGCCATCAGTGAGATGCGACAAGAGACCCAGTACTTC. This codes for CAISEMRQETQYF.